This TCR beta chain was documented in a study of spatial heterogeneity in lung cancer. Study-wide context: Raw sequencing reads included, on average, more than nine appearances of each unique TCR and UMI combination.

Germline V gives CDR1 MDHEN, CDR2 SYDVKM. CDR3 size: 15 residues. Losses at the gene ends were 4 bases for V and 4 bases for J; bases not matched to a gene: 9. The time point was: sample taken at primary tumor resection. Whole RNA came from tumor, nontumor lung or frozen PBMC and was sequenced without being sorted. TCRdb analysed the 5' RACE reads with MiXCR anew, one entry per CDR3 protein. The sample records more than 9,000 distinct CDR3 sequences, more than 5% being singletons. Study-level findings and limits: Tumor mutation counts were tracked by expanded intratumoral alpha and beta TCR counts.

This clonotype has a count of ten or more. The antigen is undetermined. The sequencing here drew on lung tumor tissue, taken at surgery. The TCR sequence derives from a male donor with early-stage non-small cell lung cancer. The V gene is TRBV28, the J gene TRBJ2-7; 8 nucleotides line up with TRBD1. CDR3 loop: CASSSQGAGSYEQYF. The CDR3 DNA sequence: TGTGCCAGCAGTTCGCAGGGGGCTGGATCTTACGAGCAGTACTTC.